The TCR beta chain described here comes from a study of neurological immune-mediated disorders. Volunteers attending a blood bank in Maryland, USA, served as healthy controls. Use was made of approximately 980,000 CD4+ or CD8+ T cells in sorted libraries. 5'RACE employing 10-nucleotide random UMIs yielded the cDNA. Every sequencing run generated in excess of 170 million TCR-beta sequences. These sequences covered 15-18 subjects. MiXCR, applied by TCRdb to the 5' RACE reads, yields one record per CDR3 protein. The table shows fewer than 40,000 distinct CDR3 sequences, with approximately 5.3% occurring only once. In germline, CDR1 is MNHEY, CDR2 SVGEGT. The CDR3 spans 12 residues. Between the trimmed V and J ends, which lost 4 bases and 7 bases, there was a span of 10 bases. This clonotype was counted many times.

The J gene is TRBJ2-5, the V gene TRBV6-2 or TRBV6-3; D gene unclear. The specimen sequenced was CD4+ T cells from blood. The receptor comes from a woman between 50 and 59 years old in good health. The CDR3 DNA is TGTGCCAGCAGTTCGAGAGCGCCGACCCAGTACTTC. Its protein product is CASSSRAPTQYF.